The rows below give T cell receptor beta chains drawn from one sample of a study of T cells in Graves' hyperthyroidism and ophthalmopathy. TCRdb passed the multiplex PCR reads through MiXCR, listing each CDR3 protein once. The sample yields under 450,000 distinct CDR3 sequences, roughly 12% seen once. Source material: blood. The receptors shown here come from a man aged 25 to 40 with Graves' hyperthyroidism that later progressed to Graves' ophthalmopathy. Each CDR3 is given with its conserved first and last residue. A D gene is named only where the DNA matches it firmly. Size is stated for part of the rows, as once, few or many counts, or as a class when the clone is expanded.

clone size: -; V gene: TRBV5-1; J gene: TRBJ2-6; D gene: -; CDR3 DNA: TGCGCCAGCAGCTTTCCGGACTCTGGGGCCAACGTCCTGACTTTC; CDR3 protein: CASSFPDSGANVLTF
clone size: -; V gene: TRBV6-1; J gene: TRBJ2-1; D gene: TRBD2; CDR3 DNA: TGTGCCAGCAGTGTGGGGACTAGACACAATGAGCAGTTCTTC; CDR3 protein: CASSVGTRHNEQFF
clone size: -; V gene: TRBV5-1; J gene: TRBJ1-4; D gene: -; CDR3 DNA: TGCGCCAGCAGCTCAAGACTCCCGGACAAGGGTGAAAAACTGTTTTTT; CDR3 protein: CASSSRLPDKGEKLFF
clone size: many; V gene: TRBV2; J gene: TRBJ2-5; D gene: TRBD2; CDR3 DNA: TGTGCCAGCAGCCGGACTAGCGGGGGGGAAGAGACCCAGTACTTC; CDR3 protein: CASSRTSGGEETQYF
clone size: -; V gene: TRBV18; J gene: TRBJ1-1; D gene: -; CDR3 DNA: TGTGCCAGCTCACAGGGGGAGTACACTGAAGCTTTCTTT; CDR3 protein: CASSQGEYTEAFF
clone size: -; V gene: TRBV24-1; J gene: TRBJ1-1; D gene: -; CDR3 DNA: TGTGCCACCAGAGGGGACGCGAACACTGAAGCTTTCTTT; CDR3 protein: CATRGDANTEAFF
clone size: few; V gene: TRBV4-1; J gene: TRBJ1-1; D gene: -; CDR3 DNA: TGCGCCAGCAGCACCTCGGGGGGCGGAACTGAAGCTTTCTTT; CDR3 protein: CASSTSGGGTEAFF
clone size: many; V gene: TRBV15; J gene: TRBJ1-1; D gene: -; CDR3 DNA: TGTGCCACCAGCAGAGATCTCGGCAGGGAGTCTGAAGCTTTCTTT; CDR3 protein: CATSRDLGRESEAFF
clone size: many; V gene: TRBV11-2; J gene: TRBJ1-2; D gene: -; CDR3 DNA: TGTGCCAGCAGCCCCCAGGGGTTTGGGTATGGCTACACCTTC; CDR3 protein: CASSPQGFGYGYTF
clone size: many; V gene: TRBV20-1; J gene: TRBJ1-2; D gene: TRBD1; CDR3 DNA: TGCAGTGCTAGGCTCAGGGGGCTTGACTATGGCTACACCTTC; CDR3 protein: CSARLRGLDYGYTF
clone size: few; V gene: TRBV7-8; J gene: TRBJ2-5; D gene: TRBD2; CDR3 DNA: TGTGCCAGCAGCTTTTCTAGTCCAGCGGGGGGGCCAGGGGAGACCCAGTACTTC; CDR3 protein: CASSFSSPAGGPGETQYF
clone size: few; V gene: TRBV11-2; J gene: TRBJ1-1; D gene: -; CDR3 DNA: TGTGCCAGCAGCCGGGCAGGGACTGAAGCTTTCTTT; CDR3 protein: CASSRAGTEAFF
clone size: many; V gene: TRBV18; J gene: TRBJ1-2; D gene: -; CDR3 DNA: TGTGCCAGCTCACCAACGGAAGATCATGGCTACACCTTC; CDR3 protein: CASSPTEDHGYTF
clone size: many; V gene: TRBV5-1; J gene: TRBJ1-2; D gene: TRBD1; CDR3 DNA: TGTGCCAGCAGCAAGGGACAGAACTATGGCTACACCTTC; CDR3 protein: CASSKGQNYGYTF
clone size: -; V gene: TRBV18; J gene: TRBJ1-5; D gene: -; CDR3 DNA: TGTGCCAGCTCACCAAGACAGCAGACCTATAGCAATCAGCCCCAGCATTTT; CDR3 protein: CASSPRQQTYSNQPQHF